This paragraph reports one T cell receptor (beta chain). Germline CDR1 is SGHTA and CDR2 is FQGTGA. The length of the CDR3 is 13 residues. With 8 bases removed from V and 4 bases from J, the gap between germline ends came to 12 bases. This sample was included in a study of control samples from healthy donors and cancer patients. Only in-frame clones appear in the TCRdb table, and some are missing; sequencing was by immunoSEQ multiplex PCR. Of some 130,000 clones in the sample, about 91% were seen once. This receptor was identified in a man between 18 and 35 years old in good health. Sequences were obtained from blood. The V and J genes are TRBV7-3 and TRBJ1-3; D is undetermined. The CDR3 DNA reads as TGTGCCAGCTCGGACGTTCGGGGAAACACCATATATTTT. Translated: CASSDVRGNTIYF.